This record looks at one T cell receptor beta chain sequence and its context. This record belongs to a study of multiple sclerosis patients with progressive multifocal leukoencephalopathy. Specified time point: roughly 6 months of natalizumab therapy. Assay: immunoSEQ multiplex PCR; the TCRdb copy retains only in-frame clones and omits some. The profile shows tens of thousands of clones, roughly 89% of them singletons. This receptor was taken from a human donor with multiple sclerosis. Sequenced material: PBMCs, taken from a patient treated with natalizumab.

In DNA, the CDR3 is TGTGCCAGCAGCTTGGCCGGGACACCCTTGGCCGGGGAGCTGTTTTTT. Its protein is CASSLAGTPLAGELFF. The chain is built from TRBV7-7 and TRBJ2-2; D is possibly TRBD1 (6 bases). Germline V CDR1 and CDR2: SSHAT, FNYEAQ (reference sequence). V was clipped by 3 bases and J by 6 bases, with 17 bases between them. CDR3 length: 16 residues.